The rows below give T cell receptor beta chains drawn from one sample of a study of T cell responses to AZD1222 COVID-19 vaccine. Repertoires were generated with immunoSEQ multiplex PCR, while TCRdb's copy carries only in-frame clones and drops some. Among fewer than 150,000 clones, roughly 89% were seen once, and the ten largest hold 7.1%. The sequences come from peripheral blood, collected 28 days after the second AZD1222 dose. The receptors come from an adult who received the AZD1222 COVID-19 vaccine. Each CDR3 is given with its conserved first and last residue. The D gene is left open where the match is weak. The size of a clone is reported for some rows only, either as once, few or many, or as a class for expanded clones.

d_call clone_size j_call v_call cdr3_aa cdr3_nt
TRBD1 . TRBJ1-2 TRBV6-5 CASSYTGGNGYTF TGTGCCAGCAGTTACACAGGGGGAAACGGCTACACCTTC
. . TRBJ1-1 TRBV6-5 CASSYSQGLNEAFF TGTGCCAGCAGTTACTCCCAGGGTTTGAATGAAGCTTTCTTT
. . TRBJ1-2 TRBV27 CASSRGRELYGYTF TGTGCCAGCAGTCGAGGACGGGAGCTATATGGCTACACCTTC
. . TRBJ2-3 TRBV6-1 CASSERAPTDTQYF TGTGCCAGCAGTGAACGGGCCCCCACAGATACGCAGTATTTT
TRBD1 . TRBJ1-4 TRBV11-2 CASIPSGTANEKLFF TGTGCCAGCATCCCTTCCGGGACAGCTAATGAAAAACTGTTTTTT
TRBD2 . TRBJ2-1 TRBV6-2/TRBV6-3 CASSPNSGRAYNEQFF TGTGCCAGCAGTCCCAATAGCGGGAGGGCCTACAATGAGCAGTTCTTC
. . TRBJ1-5 TRBV5-6 CASSGGGGQPQHF TGTGCCAGCAGCGGAGGGGGGGGACAGCCCCAGCATTTT
. . TRBJ2-7 TRBV7-2 CATGAGAAYEQYF TGTGCCACGGGGGCGGGCGCTGCCTACGAGCAGTACTTC
. few TRBJ1-5 TRBV5-4 CASSRDGNQPQHF TGTGCCAGCAGCCGGGACGGTAATCAGCCCCAGCATTTT
. . TRBJ2-7 TRBV9 CASSVAAGRYEQYF TGTGCCAGCAGCGTAGCCGCAGGGAGGTACGAGCAGTACTTC
. . TRBJ1-1 TRBV15 CATSRDSGGFTEAFF TGTGCCACCAGCAGAGATTCCGGGGGTTTCACTGAAGCTTTCTTT
TRBD2 . TRBJ2-5 TRBV15 CATRLMYDASGQETQYF TGTGCCACCAGACTAATGTATGATGCTAGCGGCCAAGAGACCCAGTACTTC
. . TRBJ1-3 TRBV6-6 CASTLGPHASGNTIYF TGTGCCAGCACTTTGGGCCCCCACGCTTCTGGAAACACCATATATTTT
TRBD1 . TRBJ1-4 TRBV5-4 CASSTQGDNEKLFF TGTGCCAGCAGCACTCAGGGGGATAATGAAAAACTGTTTTTT
TRBD2 . TRBJ2-7 TRBV28 CASKGLAGGPGSYEQYF TGTGCCAGCAAGGGGCTAGCGGGAGGGCCAGGCTCCTACGAGCAGTACTTC
. . TRBJ2-2 TRBV28 CASKGNTGELFF TGTGCCAGCAAAGGGAACACCGGGGAGCTGTTTTTT
. once TRBJ2-7 TRBV5-1 CASSLGGAVPSYEQYF TGCGCCAGCAGCTTGGGCGGGGCGGTACCTTCCTACGAGCAGTACTTC